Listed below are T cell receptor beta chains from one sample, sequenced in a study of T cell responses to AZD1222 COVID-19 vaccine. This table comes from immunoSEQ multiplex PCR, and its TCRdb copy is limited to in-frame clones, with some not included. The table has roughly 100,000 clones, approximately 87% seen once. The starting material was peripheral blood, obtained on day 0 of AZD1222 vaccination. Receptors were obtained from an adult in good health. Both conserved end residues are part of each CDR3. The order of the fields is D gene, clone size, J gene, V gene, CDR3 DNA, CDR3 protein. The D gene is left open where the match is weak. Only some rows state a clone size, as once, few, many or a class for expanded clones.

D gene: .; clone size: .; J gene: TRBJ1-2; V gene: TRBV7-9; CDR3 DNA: TGTGCCAGCAGCATCAGCTATGGCTACACCTTC; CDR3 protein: CASSISYGYTF
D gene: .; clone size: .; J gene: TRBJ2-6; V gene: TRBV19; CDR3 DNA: TGTGCCAGTAGTCCGGACCGCTATTCCTCTGGGGCCAACGTCCTGACTTTC; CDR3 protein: CASSPDRYSSGANVLTF
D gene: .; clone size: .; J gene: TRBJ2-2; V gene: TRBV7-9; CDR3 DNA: TGTGCCAGCAAGGAGGGGGACAGACTCGTCACCGGGGAGCTGTTTTTT; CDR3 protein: CASKEGDRLVTGELFF
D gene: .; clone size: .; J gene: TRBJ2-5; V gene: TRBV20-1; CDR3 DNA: TGCAGTGCTAGGGACCAAGAGACCCAGTACTTC; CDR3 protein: CSARDQETQYF
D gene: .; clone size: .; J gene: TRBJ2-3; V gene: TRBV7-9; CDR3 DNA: TGTGCCAGCAGCTCAAGACAGAGTACCAGCACAGATACGCAGTATTTT; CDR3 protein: CASSSRQSTSTDTQYF
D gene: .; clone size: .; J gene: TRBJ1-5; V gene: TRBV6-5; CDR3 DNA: TGTGCCAGCAGGGCAGCTTACAATCAGCCCCAGCATTTT; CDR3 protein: CASRAAYNQPQHF
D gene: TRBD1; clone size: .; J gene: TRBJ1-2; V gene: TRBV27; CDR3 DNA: TGTGCCAGCAGTCCAAGGGGACAGGGGTTCGGCTATGGCTACACCTTC; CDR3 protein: CASSPRGQGFGYGYTF
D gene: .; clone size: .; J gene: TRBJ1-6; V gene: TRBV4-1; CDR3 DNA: TGCGCCAGCAGCCAAGATAATTCACCCCTCCACTTT; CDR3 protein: CASSQDNSPLHF
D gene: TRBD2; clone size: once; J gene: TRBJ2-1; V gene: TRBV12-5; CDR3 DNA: TGTGCTAGTGCCCCTCGGGGGGGCTACAATGAGCAGTTCTTC; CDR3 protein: CASAPRGGYNEQFF
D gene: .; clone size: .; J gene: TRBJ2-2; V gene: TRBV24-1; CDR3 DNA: TGTGCCACCAGTGATGGATGGGGAACCGGGGAGCTGTTTTTT; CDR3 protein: CATSDGWGTGELFF
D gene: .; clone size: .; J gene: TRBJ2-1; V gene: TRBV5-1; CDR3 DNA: TGCGCCAGCACACTTATAACAGACAATGAGCAGTTCTTC; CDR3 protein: CASTLITDNEQFF
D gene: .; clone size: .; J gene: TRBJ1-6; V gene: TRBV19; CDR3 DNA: TGTGCCAGTAGTCTCGGACCGGGTTATTCACCCCTCCACTTT; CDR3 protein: CASSLGPGYSPLHF
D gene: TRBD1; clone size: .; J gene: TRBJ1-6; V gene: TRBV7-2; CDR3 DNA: TGTGCCAGCAGCTCACAGGGGGTTTATAATTCACCCCTCCACTTT; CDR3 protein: CASSSQGVYNSPLHF
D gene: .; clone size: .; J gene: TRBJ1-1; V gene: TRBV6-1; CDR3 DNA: TGTGCCAGCAGTGAGGGGCCGGGAGATTTCTTT; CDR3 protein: CASSEGPGDFF
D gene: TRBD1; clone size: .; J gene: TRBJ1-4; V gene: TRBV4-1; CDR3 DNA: TGCGCCAGCAGCCCGCACGGACAGGGGGGAGTTGGTGAAAAACTGTTTTTT; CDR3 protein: CASSPHGQGGVGEKLFF
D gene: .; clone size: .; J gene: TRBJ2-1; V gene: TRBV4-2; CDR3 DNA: TGTGCCAGCAGCCAAGATAGACGGGCAGATTACAATGAGCAGTTCTTC; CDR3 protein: CASSQDRRADYNEQFF
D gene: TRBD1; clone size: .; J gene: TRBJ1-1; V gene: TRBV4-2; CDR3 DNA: TGTGCCAGCAGCCAAGATCCGTCCCAGGGGGCGCGGCCTGAAGCTTTCTTT; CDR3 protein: CASSQDPSQGARPEAFF
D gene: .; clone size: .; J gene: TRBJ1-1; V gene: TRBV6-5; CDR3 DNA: TGTGCCAGCAGTCCCCCGGCGGGAACTGAAGCTTTCTTT; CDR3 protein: CASSPPAGTEAFF
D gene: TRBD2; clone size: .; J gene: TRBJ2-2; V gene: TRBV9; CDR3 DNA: TGTGCCAGCAGCGTAGGCCCAGCGGGGGGCACCGGGGAGCTGTTTTTT; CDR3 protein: CASSVGPAGGTGELFF
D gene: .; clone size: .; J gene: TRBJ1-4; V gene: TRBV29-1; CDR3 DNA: TGCAGCGTTGATCGCCCTATGGGGGAACCAACTAATGAAAAACTGTTTTTT; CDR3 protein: CSVDRPMGEPTNEKLFF
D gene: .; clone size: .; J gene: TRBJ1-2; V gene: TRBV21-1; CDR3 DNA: .; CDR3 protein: CAIPGVGQGNYGYTF